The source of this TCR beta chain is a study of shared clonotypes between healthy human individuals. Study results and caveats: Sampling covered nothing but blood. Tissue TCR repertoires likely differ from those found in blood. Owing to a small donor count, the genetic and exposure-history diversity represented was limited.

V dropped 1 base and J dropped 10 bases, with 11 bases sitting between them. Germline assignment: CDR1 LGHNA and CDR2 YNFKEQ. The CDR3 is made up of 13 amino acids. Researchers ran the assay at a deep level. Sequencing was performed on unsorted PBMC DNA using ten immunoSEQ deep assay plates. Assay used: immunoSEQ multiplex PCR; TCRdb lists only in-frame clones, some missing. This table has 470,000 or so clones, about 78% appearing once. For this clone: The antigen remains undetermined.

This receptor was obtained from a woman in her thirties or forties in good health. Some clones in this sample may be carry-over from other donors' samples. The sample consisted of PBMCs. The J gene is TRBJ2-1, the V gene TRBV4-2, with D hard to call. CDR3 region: CASSQAGKLEQFF. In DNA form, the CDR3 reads TGTGCCAGCAGCCAAGCCGGCAAGCTAGAGCAGTTCTTC.